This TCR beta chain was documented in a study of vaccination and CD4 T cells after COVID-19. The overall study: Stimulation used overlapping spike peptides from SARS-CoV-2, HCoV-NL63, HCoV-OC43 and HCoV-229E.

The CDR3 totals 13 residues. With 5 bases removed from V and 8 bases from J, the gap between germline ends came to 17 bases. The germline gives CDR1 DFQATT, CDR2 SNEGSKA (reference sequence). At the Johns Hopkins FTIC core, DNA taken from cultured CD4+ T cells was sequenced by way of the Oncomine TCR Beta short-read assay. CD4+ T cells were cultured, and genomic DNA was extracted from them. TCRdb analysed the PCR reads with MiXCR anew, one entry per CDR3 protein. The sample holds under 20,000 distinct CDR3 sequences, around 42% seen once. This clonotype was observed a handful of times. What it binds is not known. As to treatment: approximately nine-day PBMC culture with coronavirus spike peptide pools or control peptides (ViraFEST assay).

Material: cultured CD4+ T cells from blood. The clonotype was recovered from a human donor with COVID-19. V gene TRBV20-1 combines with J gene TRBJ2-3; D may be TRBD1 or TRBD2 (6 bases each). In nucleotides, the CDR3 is TGCAGTGCTCTACCCCGCGAGGGGGGTACGCAGTATTTT. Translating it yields CSALPREGGTQYF.